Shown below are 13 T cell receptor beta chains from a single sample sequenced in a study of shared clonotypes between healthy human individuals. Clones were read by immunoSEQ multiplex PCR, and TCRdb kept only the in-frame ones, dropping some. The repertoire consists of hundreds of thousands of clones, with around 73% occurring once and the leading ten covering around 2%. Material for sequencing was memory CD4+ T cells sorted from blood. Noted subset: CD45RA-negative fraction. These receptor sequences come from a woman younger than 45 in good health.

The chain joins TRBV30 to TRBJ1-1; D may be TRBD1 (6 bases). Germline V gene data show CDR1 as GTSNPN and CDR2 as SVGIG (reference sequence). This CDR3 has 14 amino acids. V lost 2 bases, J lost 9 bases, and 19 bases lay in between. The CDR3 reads CAWSSSRYDRKAFF. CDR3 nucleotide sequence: TGTGCCTGGAGTTCGTCCAGGTACGACAGGAAAGCTTTCTTT.

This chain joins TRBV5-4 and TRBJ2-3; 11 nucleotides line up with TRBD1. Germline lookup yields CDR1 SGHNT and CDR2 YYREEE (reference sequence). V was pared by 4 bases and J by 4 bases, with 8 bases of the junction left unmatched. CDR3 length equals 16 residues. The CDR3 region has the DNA TGTGCCAGCAGCACGGTGGACAGGGGGCGGGCAGATACGCAGTATTTT. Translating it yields CASSTVDRGRADTQYF.

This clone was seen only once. For the CDR3, the DNA is TGTGCCAGCAGTTCCCCCGGGAACAGGGGGTACAATGAGCAGTTCTTC. The encoded protein is CASSSPGNRGYNEQFF. The chain carries TRBV28 and TRBJ2-1, with TRBD1 matching 8 bases. The CDR3 covers 16 residues. Germline CDR1 is MDHEN and CDR2 is SYDVKM. V shed 4 bases, J shed 4 bases, and the junction held 9 bases outside the gene matches.

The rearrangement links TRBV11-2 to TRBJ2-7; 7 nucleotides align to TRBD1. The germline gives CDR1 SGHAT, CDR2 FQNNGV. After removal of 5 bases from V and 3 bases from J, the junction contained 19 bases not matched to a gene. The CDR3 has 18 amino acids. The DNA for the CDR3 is TGTGCCAGCAGCCTCACAGCGAGGGGGACAGTTCCTAACTACGAGCAGTACTTC. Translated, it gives CASSLTARGTVPNYEQYF. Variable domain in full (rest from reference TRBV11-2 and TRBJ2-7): EAGVAQSPRYKIIEKRQSVAFWCNPISGHATLYWYQQILGQGPKLLIQFQNNGVVDDSQLPKDRFSAERLKGVDSTLKIQPAKLEDSAVYLCASSLTARGTVPNYEQYFGPGTRLTVT.

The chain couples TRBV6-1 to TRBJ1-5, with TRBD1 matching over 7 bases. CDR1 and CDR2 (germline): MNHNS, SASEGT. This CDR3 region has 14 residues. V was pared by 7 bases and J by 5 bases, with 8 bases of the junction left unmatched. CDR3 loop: CASTRQGADQPQHF. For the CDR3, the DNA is TGTGCCAGCACCCGACAGGGTGCGGATCAGCCCCAGCATTTT.

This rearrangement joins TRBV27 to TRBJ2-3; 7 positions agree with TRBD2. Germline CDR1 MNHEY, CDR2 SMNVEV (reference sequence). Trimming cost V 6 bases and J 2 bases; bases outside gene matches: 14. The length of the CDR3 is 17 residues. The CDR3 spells CASSPTPTSSITDTQYF. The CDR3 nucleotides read TGTGCCAGCAGCCCGACTCCGACTAGCTCGATCACAGATACGCAGTATTTT.

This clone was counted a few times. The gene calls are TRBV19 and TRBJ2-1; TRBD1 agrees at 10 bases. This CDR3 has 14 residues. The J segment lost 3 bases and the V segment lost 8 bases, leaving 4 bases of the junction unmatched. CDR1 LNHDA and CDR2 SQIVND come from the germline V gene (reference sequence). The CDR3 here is CASGGTGVYNEQFF. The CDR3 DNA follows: TGTGCCAGTGGGGGGACAGGGGTCTACAATGAGCAGTTCTTC.

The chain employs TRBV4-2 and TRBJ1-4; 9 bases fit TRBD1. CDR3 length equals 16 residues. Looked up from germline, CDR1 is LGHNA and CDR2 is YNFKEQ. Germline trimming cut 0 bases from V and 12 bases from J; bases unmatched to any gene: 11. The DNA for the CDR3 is TGTGCCAGCAGCCAAGAAGATGGACAGGGGCCTCCCGAACTGTTTTTT. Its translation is CASSQEDGQGPPELFF.

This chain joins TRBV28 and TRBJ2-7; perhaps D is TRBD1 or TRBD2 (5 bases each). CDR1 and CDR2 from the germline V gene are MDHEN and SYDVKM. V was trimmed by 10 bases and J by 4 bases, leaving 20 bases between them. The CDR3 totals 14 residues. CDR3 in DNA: TGTGCCACTTTGGACGGAGGACAAAGATACGAGCAGTACTTC. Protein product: CATLDGGQRYEQYF.

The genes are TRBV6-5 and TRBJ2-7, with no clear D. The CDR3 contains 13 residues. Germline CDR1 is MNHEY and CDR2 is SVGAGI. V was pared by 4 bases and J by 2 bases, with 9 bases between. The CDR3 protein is CASSSVVPYEQYF. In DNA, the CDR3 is TGTGCCAGCAGTTCAGTGGTCCCCTACGAGCAGTACTTC.

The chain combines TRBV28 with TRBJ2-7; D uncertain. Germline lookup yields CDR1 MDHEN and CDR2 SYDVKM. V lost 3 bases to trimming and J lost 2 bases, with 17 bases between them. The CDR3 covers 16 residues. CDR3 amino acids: CASSFLGRPGAYEQYF. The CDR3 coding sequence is TGTGCCAGCAGTTTTCTCGGCCGGCCAGGCGCCTACGAGCAGTACTTC.

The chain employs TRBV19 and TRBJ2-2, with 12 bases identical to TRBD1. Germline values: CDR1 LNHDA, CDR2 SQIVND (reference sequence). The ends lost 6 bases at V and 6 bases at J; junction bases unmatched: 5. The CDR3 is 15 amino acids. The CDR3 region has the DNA TGTGCCAGTAGAACCGGGACAGGGGGCTCCGGGGAGCTGTTTTTT. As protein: CASRTGTGGSGELFF. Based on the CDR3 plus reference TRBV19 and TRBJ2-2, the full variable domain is DGGITQSPKYLFRKEGQNVTLSCEQNLNHDAMYWYRQDPGQGLRLIYYSQIVNDFQKGDIAEGYSVSREKKESFPLTVTSAQKNPTAFYLCASRTGTGGSGELFFGEGSRLTVL.

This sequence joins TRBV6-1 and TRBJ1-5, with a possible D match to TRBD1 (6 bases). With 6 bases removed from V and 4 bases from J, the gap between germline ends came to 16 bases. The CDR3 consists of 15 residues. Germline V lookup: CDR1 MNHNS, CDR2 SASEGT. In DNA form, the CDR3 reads TGTGCCAGCAGAACCCGGACAGAAATAAATCAGCCCCAGCATTTT. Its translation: CASRTRTEINQPQHF.